Shown below are 32 T cell receptor beta chains from a single sample sequenced in a study of shared clonotypes between healthy human individuals (dated by TCRdb to about 2020). Libraries were constructed by the immunoSEQ multiplex PCR assay. The immuneACCESS repertoire file appears here via TCRdb, limited to in-frame rearrangements. These files lack a portion of the clones; in checked studies, under half of the deficit traces to unresolved V genes, and the cause of the others is not known. The sample table lists a few million clones, 90% to 97% of them with a count of one. The ten largest make up roughly 0.13% of the sample. Sequencing input: naive CD4+ T cells sorted from blood. The cell subset or site label, read with the paper, signifies: CD45RA+ positively selected. The receptor source for this set is a man between 18 and 35 years old in good health.

This sequence joins TRBV7-2 and TRBJ2-7; 8 bases line up with TRBD1. The junction had 5 bases not matched to a gene; V was cut back by 1 base and J by 3 bases. Germline CDR1 SGHTA, CDR2 FQGNSA. The CDR3 runs 15 residues. The CDR3 region has the DNA TGTGCCAGCAGCTTAGGGACAGGGACAGGCTACGAGCAGTACTTC. Residues: CASSLGTGTGYEQYF.

Remarks on this clone: Other DNA sequences in the same sample also yield this CDR3. The chain combines TRBV7-9 with TRBJ2-5; TRBD2 matches 13 bases. The CDR3 contains 16 residues. The J segment lost 2 bases and the V segment lost 4 bases, leaving 4 bases of the junction unmatched. Per the germline V gene, CDR1 is SEHNR and CDR2 is FQNEAQ (reference sequence). The CDR3: CASSSPGLAGQETQYF. The CDR3 nucleotides are TGTGCCAGCAGCTCGCCGGGACTAGCGGGACAAGAGACCCAGTACTTC.

The rearrangement links TRBV10-2 to TRBJ2-2; 13 bases are a match to TRBD2. CDR1 and CDR2 from the germline V gene are WSHSY and SAAADI. This CDR3 is built from 18 residues. The ends lost 8 bases at V and 7 bases at J; junction bases unmatched: 16. Here the CDR3 reads CASARLAGGSYTGGELFF. CDR3 bases: TGCGCCAGCGCGCGACTAGCGGGAGGATCCTACACGGGCGGGGAGCTGTTTTTT.

The rearrangement links TRBV15 to TRBJ2-5; D remains ambiguous. Germline loops: CDR1 LNHNV, CDR2 YYDKDF (reference sequence). Deletions cut 1 base from V and 0 bases from J, with 6 bases between. The CDR3 is made up of 14 amino acids. CDR3 bases: TGTGCCACCAGCAGAGTCACCTACCAAGAGACCCAGTACTTC. Its translation: CATSRVTYQETQYF.

The rearrangement links TRBV7-9 to TRBJ2-5; 7 bases match TRBD1. The junction had 10 bases not matched to a gene; V was cut back by 5 bases and J by 1 base. Germline CDR1 and CDR2: SEHNR and FQNEAQ (reference sequence). This CDR3 spans 16 amino acids. The CDR3 is CASSRPGTDFQETQYF. The CDR3 nucleotides are TGTGCCAGCAGCCGTCCGGGGACAGACTTCCAAGAGACCCAGTACTTC.

The chain recombines TRBV10-3 with TRBJ1-1; 7 nucleotides align to TRBD1. J was trimmed by 3 bases and V by 10 bases; bases with no gene match: 8. CDR1 and CDR2 from the germline V gene are ENHRY and SYGVKD. The CDR3 contains 13 residues. This CDR3 reads CATSTGDYTEAFF. Written as DNA, the CDR3 is TGTGCCACATCCACAGGGGATTACACTGAAGCTTTCTTT.

V gene TRBV11-2 combines with J gene TRBJ1-5; D possibly corresponds to TRBD1 (5 bases). The CDR3 runs to 14 residues. V shed 5 bases and J shed 4 bases, with 12 bases lying between them. Germline V lookup: CDR1 SGHAT, CDR2 FQNNGV. Here the CDR3 reads CASSPGRGNQPQHF. The CDR3 nucleotides are TGTGCCAGCAGCCCGGGACGGGGAAATCAGCCCCAGCATTTT. Together with reference TRBV11-2 and TRBJ1-5, the CDR3 gives the full variable domain: EAGVAQSPRYKIIEKRQSVAFWCNPISGHATLYWYQQILGQGPKLLIQFQNNGVVDDSQLPKDRFSAERLKGVDSTLKIQPAKLEDSAVYLCASSPGRGNQPQHFGDGTRLSIL.

This rearrangement joins TRBV7-9 to TRBJ2-7; TRBD2 is a possible D gene (5 bases). The CDR3 is 15 amino acids. V shed 6 bases and J shed 0 bases, with 15 bases lying between them. Germline V gene data show CDR1 as SEHNR and CDR2 as FQNEAQ (reference sequence). The CDR3 here is CASRRGSDFSYEQYF. DNA of the CDR3: TGTGCCAGCAGACGCGGGTCGGACTTCTCCTACGAGCAGTACTTC.

The V gene is TRBV19, the J gene TRBJ2-3; 11 bases agree with TRBD2. The ends lost 8 bases at V and 4 bases at J; junction bases unmatched: 8. CDR1 and CDR2 (germline): LNHDA, SQIVND (reference sequence). CDR3 size: 15 residues. Written as DNA, the CDR3 is TGTGCCAGTCGTAGCGGGGGGGCCGGTTCAGATACGCAGTATTTT. Protein sequence: CASRSGGAGSDTQYF.

The chain joins TRBV6-5 to TRBJ1-1; the D is unclear. V shed 6 bases and J shed 6 bases, with 11 bases lying between them. The CDR3 has 12 residues. Germline values: CDR1 MNHEY, CDR2 SVGAGI. CDR3 coding DNA: TGTGCCAGCAGCCACCCGGACTCTGAAGCTTTCTTT. This translates into CASSHPDSEAFF.

V and J are TRBV5-1 and TRBJ2-1; the D is unclear. The CDR3 has 13 amino acids. V was trimmed by 2 bases and J by 10 bases, leaving 13 bases between them. Germline V gives CDR1 SGHRS, CDR2 YFSETQ. The CDR3 bases are TGCGCCAGCAGCTTACCTTCTACCCTGGAGCAGTTCTTC. This codes for CASSLPSTLEQFF.

This chain uses TRBV5-1 with TRBJ1-6; D unclear. Trimming removed 0 bases from V and 8 bases from J, with 15 bases in between. The CDR3 has 16 residues. The germline gives CDR1 SGHRS, CDR2 YFSETQ. The CDR3 protein is CASSLGRAMGDSPLHF. CDR3 DNA: TGCGCCAGCAGCTTGGGGAGGGCCATGGGTGATTCACCCCTCCACTTT. The complete variable domain, with remaining parts taken from reference TRBV5-1 and TRBJ1-6, reads KAGVTQTPRYLIKTRGQQVTLSCSPISGHRSVSWYQQTPGQGLQFLFEYFSETQRNKGNFPGRFSGRQFSNSRSEMNVSTLELGDSALYLCASSLGRAMGDSPLHFGNGTRLTVT.

This chain links TRBV5-6 with TRBJ1-5; D may be TRBD1 (5 bases). V was cut by 0 bases and J by 4 bases, with 11 bases left in between. Germline-derived CDR1 and CDR2 are SGHDT and YYEEEE. The CDR3 totals 15 residues. The CDR3 DNA follows: TGTGCCAGCAGCTTGGGACAGTTTTTAAATCAGCCCCAGCATTTT. Its translation is CASSLGQFLNQPQHF.

V gene TRBV6-5 combines with J gene TRBJ1-4, with unresolved D. CDR1 is MNHEY and CDR2 is SVGAGI in the germline V gene. The V gene lost 6 bases and the J gene lost 7 bases, with 18 bases spanning the gap. This CDR3 has 15 residues. The CDR3 spells CASSRTTPWGEKLFF. The CDR3 DNA follows: TGTGCCAGCAGCCGAACGACACCCTGGGGTGAAAAACTGTTTTTT.

The chain joins TRBV11-3 to TRBJ1-3, with D possibly TRBD1 on 5 matching bases. This CDR3 is built from 15 residues. Trimming stripped 5 bases from V and 2 bases from J, with 13 bases between. The germline V gene encodes CDR1 SGHNT and CDR2 YENEEA. The CDR3, as DNA: TGTGCCAGCAGCAAAACGGGGGGTCCTGGAAACACCATATATTTT. It codes for CASSKTGGPGNTIYF. Using reference TRBV11-3 and TRBJ1-3 for the parts outside the CDR3, the full variable domain is EAGVVQSPRYKIIEKKQPVAFWCNPISGHNTLYWYLQNLGQGPELLIRYENEEAVDDSQLPKDRFSAERLKGVDSTLKIQPAELGDSAVYLCASSKTGGPGNTIYFGEGSWLTVV.

This clone has more than one count but fewer than ten. The chain carries TRBV2 and TRBJ1-5; D unclear. Germline assignment: CDR1 SNHLY and CDR2 FYNNEI. This CDR3 region has 13 residues. V was trimmed by 4 bases and J by 1 base, leaving 5 bases between them. The CDR3 sequence is CASSGRSNQPQHF. The CDR3, as DNA: TGTGCCAGCAGTGGCAGGAGCAATCAGCCCCAGCATTTT.

The V and J genes are TRBV5-4 and TRBJ1-2; 7 bases fit TRBD1. J lost 6 bases, V lost 4 bases, and 6 bases had no gene match. Per germline, CDR1 SGHNT and CDR2 YYREEE (reference sequence). This CDR3 contains 13 residues. This CDR3 reads CASSADREHGYTF. Written as DNA, the CDR3 is TGTGCCAGCAGCGCTGACAGGGAACATGGCTACACCTTC.

The V call is TRBV4-1, the J call TRBJ2-5, with 10 bases aligning to TRBD1. With V trimmed by 3 bases and J by 4 bases, 5 bases remained unmatched. Germline lookup yields CDR1 MGHRA and CDR2 YSYEKL. The length of the CDR3 is 15 residues. The DNA for the CDR3 is TGCGCCAGCAGCCAGGCTGACAGGGGGCGAGAGACCCAGTACTTC. Protein product: CASSQADRGRETQYF.

The rearrangement uses TRBV10-3 and TRBJ1-2; D might be TRBD1 (5 bases). This CDR3 is 14 amino acids long. The germline V and J ends were trimmed by 7 bases and 0 bases, with 12 bases remaining between them. Germline CDR1 is ENHRY and CDR2 is SYGVKD. CDR3 coding DNA: TGTGCCATCAACCGACAGCAAGCTAACTATGGCTACACCTTC. Protein product: CAINRQQANYGYTF.

Only one count was recorded for this clone. The chain combines TRBV5-1 with TRBJ2-5; D uncertain. Germline V gene data show CDR1 as SGHRS and CDR2 as YFSETQ. The V end was cut by 0 bases, the J end by 5 bases, with 5 bases between. This CDR3 has 12 amino acids. The CDR3 spells CASSLDGETQYF. As DNA, the CDR3 is TGCGCCAGCAGCTTGGATGGTGAGACCCAGTACTTC.

The chain combines TRBV5-4 with TRBJ1-2, with a weak D call TRBD1 (6 bases). Trimming pared 4 bases from V and 5 bases from J, leaving 15 bases between. This CDR3 comprises 14 residues. CDR1 is SGHNT, CDR2 YYREEE, per germline (reference sequence). The CDR3 bases are TGTGCCAGCAGCCAAGGCCAGGGGCGGTATGGCTACACCTTC. Translated: CASSQGQGRYGYTF.

Turning to this clone: The junction differs from germline at one of its ends, possibly a read error. The chain joins TRBV7-7 to TRBJ2-5; TRBD2 is a possible D gene (5 bases). This CDR3 contains 14 residues. Looked up from germline, CDR1 is SSHAT and CDR2 is FNYEAQ (reference sequence). The CDR3 coding sequence is TGTGCTAGCAGCTTAGCGCCTAGCAAAGAGACCCAGTACTTC. Residues: CASSLAPSKETQYF.

The gene calls are TRBV5-4 and TRBJ2-5; 14 bases map to TRBD2. V lost 0 bases to trimming and J lost 5 bases; unmatched junction nucleotides: 3. Germline V gives CDR1 SGHNT, CDR2 YYREEE (reference sequence). The CDR3 extends over 16 amino acids. The CDR3 bases are TGTGCCAGCAGCTTGGGGGGGACTAGCGGGAGCGAGACCCAGTACTTC. Encoded protein: CASSLGGTSGSETQYF.

The chain links TRBV30 to TRBJ2-3, with 8 bases matching TRBD1. This CDR3 is 15 amino acids long. J gave up 7 bases and V 0 bases, and 9 bases lay outside the gene matches. Germline V CDR1 and CDR2: GTSNPN, SVGIG (reference sequence). CDR3 sequence reads: CAWSVGQGASNTQYF. In DNA form, the CDR3 reads TGTGCCTGGAGTGTGGGGCAGGGGGCTTCGAATACGCAGTATTTT.

This rearrangement joins TRBV2 to TRBJ1-5; TRBD1 agrees at 10 bases. V was pared by 2 bases and J by 4 bases, with 5 bases of the junction left unmatched. The CDR3 is made up of 16 amino acids. Germline V gene data show CDR1 as SNHLY and CDR2 as FYNNEI. CDR3 DNA sequence: TGTGCCAGCAGTGAATGGGGGACAGGGGCAAATCAGCCCCAGCATTTT. Translation gives CASSEWGTGANQPQHF.

The rearrangement uses TRBV5-1 and TRBJ2-2; a possible D gene is TRBD1 (6 bases). The V end was cut by 4 bases, the J end by 0 bases, with 10 bases between. Germline CDR1 and CDR2: SGHRS and YFSETQ. The CDR3 runs to 15 residues. The CDR3 sequence is CASSRTETNTGELFF. The CDR3 DNA reads as TGCGCCAGCAGCCGGACAGAGACGAACACCGGGGAGCTGTTTTTT.

The genes are TRBV5-4 and TRBJ1-1; 8 bases are shared with TRBD1. With 1 base clipped from V and 11 bases from J, the junction kept 7 bases outside the gene matches. CDR1 and CDR2 (germline): SGHNT, YYREEE (reference sequence). This CDR3 region has 13 residues. The CDR3 nucleotides are TGTGCCAGCAGCTTGACGGACAGGGATTCGGCTTTCTTT. Translating gives CASSLTDRDSAFF.

The chain has TRBV11-2 and TRBJ2-5; 14 bases line up with TRBD2. J was trimmed by 7 bases and V by 2 bases; bases with no gene match: 6. The CDR3 loop spans 16 amino acids. In germline, CDR1 is SGHAT, CDR2 FQNNGV. The CDR3 loop reads CASSLSGTSGGGTQYF. CDR3 DNA: TGTGCCAGCAGCTTATCCGGGACTAGCGGGGGTGGGACCCAGTACTTC.

The chain has TRBV6-1 and TRBJ1-6; tentative D call: TRBD1 (6 bases). CDR3 size: 12 residues. The germline V gene has CDR1 MNHNS and CDR2 SASEGT. The V and J ends lost 8 bases and 10 bases respectively, with 12 bases between them. CDR3 nucleotides: TGTGCCAGCGGACGGGACAACTCACCCCTCCACTTT. Encoded protein: CASGRDNSPLHF.

The chain is built from TRBV5-1 and TRBJ1-1; D is ambiguous. Germline V gives CDR1 SGHRS, CDR2 YFSETQ. The CDR3 is made up of 15 amino acids. Trimming removed 0 bases from V and 0 bases from J, with 9 bases in between. The chain's CDR3 is CASSLGTVLNTEAFF. The CDR3 DNA reads TGCGCCAGCAGCTTGGGGACGGTGTTGAACACTGAAGCTTTCTTT.

This clone was picked up one time. The V gene is TRBV6-1, the J gene TRBJ1-1, with D possibly TRBD1 on 5 matching bases. Trimming shortened V by 6 bases and J by 3 bases, and 11 bases separated the two germline ends. Germline lookup yields CDR1 MNHNS and CDR2 SASEGT. There are 13 residues in the CDR3. The CDR3 sequence: CASRAGSDTEAFF. CDR3 DNA: TGTGCCAGCAGAGCAGGGTCGGACACTGAAGCTTTCTTT.

Worth noting for this clone: At the DNA level, this CDR3 is encoded by other sequences in the same sample as well. The chain has TRBV4-1 and TRBJ2-2; D is unresolved. Between the trimmed V and J ends, which lost 0 bases and 4 bases, there was a span of 9 bases. The CDR3 consists of 15 residues. Per germline, CDR1 MGHRA and CDR2 YSYEKL. The CDR3: CASSQEGRLTGELFF. The DNA for the CDR3 is TGCGCCAGCAGCCAAGAGGGTCGGCTCACCGGGGAGCTGTTTTTT.